This TCR beta chain was sequenced in a study of beta chain features in type 1 diabetes. Study-wide results and caveats: Shortening that was moderate but significant affected the TCRB CDR3s of Type 1 diabetes patients in all four CD4+ subsets.

Only a few counts were recorded for this clone. What it binds is unknown. All of the isolated RNA was reverse transcribed, so expressed TCRB transcripts were sequenced. Sequencing used immunoSEQ multiplex PCR; TCRdb keeps in-frame clones, though not all of them. The data hold some 290,000 clones, with around 22% observed a single time. Germline V lookup: CDR1 MNHEY, CDR2 SMNVEV (reference sequence). Trimming left V 8 bases short and J 5 bases short, with 19 bases between. The CDR3 runs 15 residues. Source material: naive CD4+ T cells from blood. The clonotype was recovered from a woman in her thirties with type 1 diabetes. This chain connects TRBV27 to TRBJ1-5; TRBD1 might be the D (6 bases). The CDR3 coding sequence is TGTGCCAGCGGGTCAACAGGGTTTGGTGATCAGCCCCAGCATTTT. This sequence encodes CASGSTGFGDQPQHF.